The entry that follows covers one TCR beta chain sequence. Its antigen is unidentified. The sample belongs to a study of T cell responses to AZD1222 COVID-19 vaccine. Study-wide results and limits: Vaccination with two AZD1222 doses was followed by a rise in Spike-specific TCR breadth and depth. Unmutated regions of variants are reportedly targeted by nearly half of spike-specific TCRs. Baseline testing showed seropositivity in only a handful of AZD1222 recipients. Clonal diversity may have been underestimated in mostly white British donors.

Generated by immunoSEQ multiplex PCR, the TCRdb table keeps only in-frame clones and is missing some. The sample has 140,000 to 150,000 clones; approximately 86% are singletons. The trim removed 0 bases at V and 3 bases at J, leaving 6 bases unmatched. From germline, CDR1 is MNHEY and CDR2 SVGEGT. CDR3 length: 16 amino acids. The input for sequencing was peripheral blood, taken 28 days after the second dose of the MenACWY control vaccine. The chain carries TRBV6-2 or TRBV6-3 and TRBJ2-3; the match to TRBD1 covers 7 bases. The clonotype originates from an adult who received the MenACWY meningococcal vaccine as a control. The CDR3 bases are TGTGCCAGCAGTTACTCTGGACAGGAGATGACAGATACGCAGTATTTT. Residues: CASSYSGQEMTDTQYF.